This T cell receptor beta chain appears in the sequencing data of a study of identical twins. Findings of the study overall: Where beta out-of-frame sequences were concerned, excess twin sharing was weaker.

TCRdb passed the 5' RACE reads through MiXCR, listing each CDR3 protein once. The sample has about 530,000 distinct CDR3 sequences; over 12% are singletons. The germline V gene encodes CDR1 KGHDR and CDR2 SFDVKD. Germline trimming cut 9 bases from V and 2 bases from J; bases unmatched to any gene: 10. The CDR3 has 16 residues. This clonotype was recorded at least ten times. Its specificity is not known. These data also formed part of another study, on yellow fever vaccine responses in identical twins.

The sequence came from a young woman in good health. Sequencing used CD4+ T cells sorted from blood. The V gene is TRBV24-1, the J gene TRBJ2-1, with 9 positions matching TRBD1. The CDR3 DNA sequence: TGTGCCACCGGGGCCCGGGACAGGGCTCCCTACAATGAGCAGTTCTTC. It translates to CATGARDRAPYNEQFF.